These 29 T cell receptor beta chains came from one sample sequenced in a study of STAT5B mutations in CD4+ large granular lymphocyte leukemia. TCRdb's table, derived via immunoSEQ multiplex PCR, lists solely in-frame clones and lacks some. This table holds roughly 41,000 clones, approximately 72% found once. Sequencing input: CD4+ T cells from blood buffy coats. The receptors come from a human donor in good health.

The chain links TRBV6-5 to TRBJ1-1, with no clear D. Per the germline V gene, CDR1 is MNHEY and CDR2 is SVGAGI. The CDR3 has 15 amino acids. Deletions cut 6 bases from V and 5 bases from J, with 19 bases between. The chain's CDR3 is CASSEPGLGSTEAFF. The CDR3 DNA sequence: TGTGCCAGCAGCGAACCCGGACTCGGAAGTACTGAAGCTTTCTTT.

The chain uses TRBV5-5 and TRBJ1-2, with D possibly matching TRBD1 (6 bases). This CDR3 spans 13 amino acids. Trimming removed 4 bases from V and 4 bases from J, with 11 bases in between. Per germline, CDR1 SGHKS and CDR2 YYEKEE (reference sequence). The CDR3 coding sequence is TGTGCCAGCAGCCAGGGGTTAGGCTATGGCTACACCTTC. Its protein is CASSQGLGYGYTF.

The chain employs TRBV29-1 and TRBJ1-1; 8 bases agree with TRBD1. V trimming: 6 bases; J trimming: 5 bases; junction bases outside the gene matches: 23. CDR3 length: 18 amino acids. Germline V gene data show CDR1 as SQVTM and CDR2 as ANQGSEA. The CDR3 protein is CSVDTYLGQAASGTEAFF. The CDR3 nucleotides read TGCAGCGTGGATACCTACTTGGGACAGGCGGCTTCAGGGACTGAAGCTTTCTTT.

V gene TRBV6-6 combines with J gene TRBJ1-2, with D tentatively TRBD1 (6 bases). This CDR3 spans 13 amino acids. Germline values: CDR1 MNHNY, CDR2 SVGAGI (reference sequence). The V and J ends lost 6 bases and 6 bases respectively, with 14 bases between them. CDR3 coding DNA: TGTGCCAGCAGGATTCAGGGGCTCGATGGCTACACCTTC. It is translated as CASRIQGLDGYTF.

The rearrangement joins TRBV12-5 to TRBJ2-5, with 11 bases aligning to TRBD1. CDR1 LGHNT and CDR2 FRNRAP come from the germline V gene. J was trimmed by 4 bases and V by 1 base; bases with no gene match: 5. The CDR3 is made up of 16 amino acids. CDR3 sequence reads: CASGLDPGTGGETQYF. The CDR3 coding sequence is TGTGCTAGTGGTTTGGACCCCGGGACAGGGGGAGAGACCCAGTACTTC.

The chain joins TRBV6-6 to TRBJ1-3; no clear D gene. V lost 0 bases and J lost 4, with 1 base in between. The germline V gene encodes CDR1 MNHNY and CDR2 SVGAGI (reference sequence). This CDR3 is built from 12 residues. The CDR3 DNA reads as TGTGCCAGCAGTTACTCGGGAAACACCATATATTTT. This encodes CASSYSGNTIYF.

This chain joins TRBV27 and TRBJ2-5; 10 nucleotides line up with TRBD1. Germline V gene data show CDR1 as MNHEY and CDR2 as SMNVEV (reference sequence). V lost 11 bases to trimming and J lost 5 bases; unmatched junction nucleotides: 11. The CDR3 has 14 amino acids. The CDR3 loop is CAAGGTGAGETQYF. Here the CDR3 DNA reads TGTGCCGCGGGTGGGACAGGGGCGGGGGAGACCCAGTACTTC.

The rearrangement joins TRBV6-8 to TRBJ2-3; D not resolved. The V gene's germline CDR1 is MNHGY and CDR2 SAAAGT. The CDR3 contains 14 residues. The CDR3 nucleotides are TGTGCGCCACCGGCTATCTCTCACACAGATACGCAGTATTTT. Protein sequence: CAPPAISHTDTQYF.

The rearrangement links TRBV9 to TRBJ2-1, with TRBD2 identical over 8 bases. The trim removed 0 bases at V and 0 bases at J, leaving 8 bases unmatched. The CDR3 is made up of 18 amino acids. CDR1 is SGDLS, CDR2 YYNGEE, per germline. The CDR3 nucleotides read TGTGCCAGCAGCGTAGCGCCTAGCGGGTTTAGCTCCTACAATGAGCAGTTCTTC. The encoded protein is CASSVAPSGFSSYNEQFF. The whole variable domain, remainder taken from reference TRBV9 and TRBJ2-1, is DSGVTQTPKHLITATGQRVTLRCSPRSGDLSVYWYQQSLDQGLQFLIQYYNGEERAKGNILERFSAQQFPDLHSELNLSSLELGDSALYFCASSVAPSGFSSYNEQFFGPGTRLTVL.

V usage is TRBV30 and J usage is TRBJ2-1; D gene ambiguous. V was clipped by 4 bases and J by 7 bases, with 8 bases between them. CDR1 is GTSNPN and CDR2 is SVGIG in the germline V gene (reference sequence). This CDR3 is 11 amino acids long. The CDR3 loop is CAWTTWNEQFF. In DNA, the CDR3 is TGTGCCTGGACGACTTGGAATGAGCAGTTCTTC.

The chain carries TRBV9 and TRBJ2-1; TRBD2 aligns across 10 bases. Germline V gene lookup returns CDR1 SGDLS and CDR2 YYNGEE. V lost 4 bases, J lost 1 base, and 8 bases stayed unmatched. The length of the CDR3 is 17 residues. The CDR3 bases are TGTGCCAGCAGCTTCGGGACTAGCGTCGAGTCCTACAATGAGCAGTTCTTC. Its translation: CASSFGTSVESYNEQFF.

The chain is built from TRBV29-1 and TRBJ2-5; 8 bases align to TRBD2. This CDR3 spans 13 amino acids. V dropped 6 bases and J dropped 3; count of bases not matched to a gene: 6. Germline V gene sequence: CDR1 SQVTM, CDR2 ANQGSEA. CDR3 in DNA: TGCAGCGTCGCCGGGACTAGGGAAGAGACCCAGTACTTC. As protein: CSVAGTREETQYF.

This clone was counted only a few times. V gene TRBV7-9 combines with J gene TRBJ1-4, with D possibly TRBD1 on 5 matching bases. There are 14 residues in the CDR3. The germline V gene encodes CDR1 SEHNR and CDR2 FQNEAQ (reference sequence). V was cut by 1 base and J by 7 bases, with 10 bases left in between. The CDR3: CASSLGGESEKLFF. CDR3 bases: TGTGCCAGCAGCTTAGGAGGGGAAAGTGAAAAACTGTTTTTT. The variable domain in full, with the rest retrieved from reference TRBV7-9 and TRBJ1-4, is DTGVSQNPRHKITKRGQNVTFRCDPISEHNRLYWYRQTLGQGPEFLTYFQNEAQLEKSRLLSDRFSAERPKGSFSTLEIQRTEQGDSAMYLCASSLGGESEKLFFGSGTQLSVL.

A single count supports this clone. This chain connects TRBV7-6 to TRBJ2-3; the match to TRBD1 covers 7 bases. CDR1 is SGHVS and CDR2 is FNYEAQ in the germline V gene. This CDR3 comprises 14 residues. V shed 4 bases and J 4 bases; nucleotides not matched to a gene: 5. The CDR3 bases are TGTGCCAGCAGCTCCACGACAGGGTCAGATACGCAGTATTTT. Translated, it gives CASSSTTGSDTQYF. Full variable domain (remainder filled in from reference TRBV7-6 and TRBJ2-3): GAGVSQSPRYKVTKRGQDVALRCDPISGHVSLYWYRQALGQGPEFLTYFNYEAQQDKSGLPNDRFSAERPEGSISTLTIQRTEQRDSAMYRCASSSTTGSDTQYFGPGTRLTVL.

V and J are TRBV7-6 and TRBJ2-3; D unclear. V was shortened by 3 bases and J by 2 bases, with 9 bases between the two germline ends. The length of the CDR3 is 14 residues. CDR1 and CDR2 (germline): SGHVS, FNYEAQ. CDR3 nucleotide sequence: TGTGCCAGCAGCTTTAGCCAGACCACAGATACGCAGTATTTT. Translating gives CASSFSQTTDTQYF.

The CDR3 sequence is CASSLQPLTEAFF. CDR3 nucleotide sequence: TGTGCCAGCAGCTTGCAACCACTCACTGAAGCTTTCTTT. The chain has TRBV7-3 and TRBJ1-1; no definite D call. The CDR3 contains 13 residues. V was cut by 3 bases and J by 4 bases, with 9 bases left in between. In germline, CDR1 is SGHTA, CDR2 FQGTGA.

The V call is TRBV5-1, the J call TRBJ2-7, with D possibly matching TRBD1 (6 bases). Germline V lookup: CDR1 SGHRS, CDR2 YFSETQ. The V gene lost 1 base and the J gene lost 4 bases, with 15 bases spanning the gap. There are 15 residues in the CDR3. The CDR3: CASSLTQGMIYEQYF. The CDR3 nucleotides are TGCGCCAGCAGCTTGACGCAGGGGATGATTTACGAGCAGTACTTC.

In nucleotides, the CDR3 is TGTGCCAGCTCGTATACTAGCGGGAGTACAGATACGCAGTATTTT. Protein product: CASSYTSGSTDTQYF. This chain connects TRBV18 to TRBJ2-3; TRBD2 aligns across 11 bases. With V trimmed by 6 bases and J by 3 bases, 5 bases remained unmatched. This CDR3 region has 15 residues. Germline V gene data show CDR1 as KGHSH and CDR2 as LQKENI.

The chain couples TRBV5-6 to TRBJ1-2; 7 positions agree with TRBD1. The length of the CDR3 is 17 residues. Trimming took 5 bases from V and 9 from J; bases not matched to a gene: 22. Germline CDR1 and CDR2: SGHDT and YYEEEE. CDR3 sequence reads: CASSPVRWTGPGWRYTF. CDR3 bases: TGTGCCAGCAGTCCAGTACGATGGACAGGTCCAGGATGGCGCTACACCTTC. Full variable domain (rest looked up from reference TRBV5-6 and TRBJ1-2): DAGVTQSPTHLIKTRGQQVTLRCSPKSGHDTVSWYQQALGQGPQFIFQYYEEEERQRGNFPDRFSGHQFPNYSSELNVNALLLGDSALYLCASSPVRWTGPGWRYTFGSGTRLTVV.

V usage is TRBV19 and J usage is TRBJ2-7, with 14 bases identical to TRBD2. This CDR3 comprises 16 residues. V lost 4 bases and J lost 1; bases outside the gene matches: 3. CDR1 and CDR2 (germline): LNHDA, SQIVND (reference sequence). The CDR3, as DNA: TGTGCCAGTAGTAGCGGGACTAGCGGGGGATCCTACGAGCAGTACTTC. It is translated as CASSSGTSGGSYEQYF.

There are a few counts of this clone. The chain carries TRBV25-1 and TRBJ1-2; tentatively, D is TRBD1 (5 bases). Germline CDR1 is MGHDK and CDR2 is SYGVNS. The CDR3 totals 13 residues. V lost 4 bases and J 8 bases, leaving 14 bases between the germline ends. The CDR3 DNA reads as TGTGCCAGCAGTGCCCCCCAGGGCCGGGGCTACACCTTC. Its translation: CASSAPQGRGYTF.

The gene calls are TRBV2 and TRBJ1-1; tentative D call: TRBD1 (5 bases). This CDR3 contains 14 residues. CDR1 is SNHLY and CDR2 is FYNNEI in the germline V gene. The V end lost 1 base, the J end lost 7 bases, and 13 bases lay between the germline ends. CDR3 DNA sequence: TGTGCCAGCAGTGAAGTCAGGGAATTAAGTGAAGCTTTCTTT. It is translated as CASSEVRELSEAFF.

The V call is TRBV10-2, the J call TRBJ1-2; D might be TRBD1 (6 bases). V gave up 5 bases and J gave up 7 bases, with 8 bases separating them. The CDR3 contains 11 residues. Germline V CDR1 and CDR2: WSHSY, SAAADI. CDR3 DNA: TGCGCCAGCAGTAAGGACAGTGGCTACACCTTC. This codes for CASSKDSGYTF.

DNA of the CDR3: TGTGCCAGTAGCGATACCTATCGTGTCAGAGCTAACACAGATACGCAGTATTTT. Encoded protein: CASSDTYRVRANTDTQYF. The chain employs TRBV19 and TRBJ2-3, with no clear D. Germline CDR1 LNHDA, CDR2 SQIVND (reference sequence). This CDR3 contains 18 residues. Between the trimmed V and J ends, which lost 6 bases and 2 bases, there was a span of 24 bases. Supplemented by reference TRBV19 and TRBJ2-3, the full variable domain reads DGGITQSPKYLFRKEGQNVTLSCEQNLNHDAMYWYRQDPGQGLRLIYYSQIVNDFQKGDIAEGYSVSREKKESFPLTVTSAQKNPTAFYLCASSDTYRVRANTDTQYFGPGTRLTVL.

This clone was counted a few times. The chain employs TRBV6-6 and TRBJ1-5; D may be TRBD1 (6 bases). The CDR3 consists of 15 residues. Germline loops: CDR1 MNHNY, CDR2 SVGAGI (reference sequence). Trimming stripped 2 bases from V and 1 base from J, with 9 bases between. CDR3 in DNA: TGTGCCAGCAGTTACGGCAGGGGAAGCAATCAGCCCCAGCATTTT. It encodes CASSYGRGSNQPQHF.

This clone was seen more than once but under ten times. The genes are TRBV25-1 and TRBJ2-7, with 9 bases lining up with TRBD1. With V trimmed by 6 bases and J by 6 bases, 9 bases remained unmatched. CDR1 and CDR2 (germline): MGHDK, SYGVNS. The length of the CDR3 is 14 residues. For the CDR3, the DNA is TGTGCCAGCAGCAGGAGGACAGGGGACGGCGAGCAGTACTTC. Protein sequence: CASSRRTGDGEQYF.

The chain uses TRBV18 and TRBJ2-5; 7 bases fit TRBD1. V lost 1 base to trimming and J lost 4 bases; unmatched junction nucleotides: 6. Germline-derived CDR1 and CDR2 are KGHSH and LQKENI. The CDR3 covers 15 residues. CDR3 sequence: CASSPLQGNVETQYF. The CDR3 nucleotides read TGTGCCAGCTCACCACTACAGGGGAATGTAGAGACCCAGTACTTC.

This clone was detected once. This chain joins TRBV6-1 and TRBJ2-5, with D possibly matching TRBD1 (7 bases). Germline-derived CDR1 and CDR2 are MNHNS and SASEGT. This CDR3 contains 13 residues. Trimming removed 7 bases at V and 7 bases at J, with 16 bases between. The CDR3 DNA sequence: TGTGCCAGCATTCTCCAGGGGGGAGGGACCCAGTACTTC. Its translation: CASILQGGGTQYF.

The chain couples TRBV19 to TRBJ2-1, with 10 bases aligning to TRBD2. V dropped 1 base and J dropped 7; count of bases not matched to a gene: 4. The CDR3 is 15 residues long. From germline, CDR1 is LNHDA and CDR2 SQIVND (reference sequence). The CDR3 spells CASSIVASGSNEQFF. Written as DNA, the CDR3 is TGTGCCAGTAGTATAGTCGCTAGCGGGAGTAATGAGCAGTTCTTC.